Listed below are T cell receptor beta chains from one sample, sequenced in a study of T cell changes during pregnancy in multiple sclerosis. The table came from immunoSEQ multiplex PCR; TCRdb's copy has only in-frame clones and leaves some out. This sample has under 30,000 clones; 75% to 90% occur once, and the top ten carry approximately 1.2%. The specimen was CD4+ T cells from peripheral blood mononuclear cells, collected in the first trimester of pregnancy. These receptors came from a female donor in good health, enrolled as a control in a pregnancy study. CDR3s include the opening cysteine and the closing phenylalanine or tryptophan.

V gene	J gene	CDR3 protein
TRBV4-2	TRBJ2-2	CASSQGPGTGAMNTGELFF
TRBV15	TRBJ2-7	CATSREITGAGEQYF
TRBV9	TRBJ2-1	CASSSIAGGWVF
TRBV7-7	TRBJ2-7	CASSQGLFGEQYF
TRBV5-1	TRBJ2-2	CASNLGPRVNTGELFF
TRBV30	TRBJ2-1	CAWSVLVSSYNEQFF
TRBV29-1	TRBJ2-7	CSATGGVDEQYF
TRBV13	TRBJ2-7	CASSSRTGNSYEQYF
TRBV6-5	TRBJ2-7	CASSLQGASYEQYF
TRBV19	TRBJ1-2	CASSAYKQGSYGYTF
TRBV5-5	TRBJ1-1	CASSSEPGSTEAFF
TRBV5-6	TRBJ1-2	CASSLRGNYGYTF
TRBV27	TRBJ1-1	CASSPRTGEYTEAFF
TRBV30	TRBJ1-1	CAWGPGQVNTEAFF
TRBV5-1	TRBJ2-6	CASSWTGLSGANVLTF
TRBV4-2	TRBJ2-5	CASSRGDPGLAGLQETQYF
TRBV7-3	TRBJ1-1	CASSSSQTMNTEAFF
TRBV11-2	TRBJ2-1	CASSLTPLGGYNEQFF
TRBV15	TRBJ2-1	CATSRDGTGGPSAEYNEQFF
TRBV11-1	TRBJ1-1	CASSFDGTVEAFF
TRBV6-1	TRBJ1-6	CASSESLQGAPLHF
TRBV7-2	TRBJ2-5	CASSLGLAGASRETQYF
TRBV28	TRBJ1-5	CASKEGVPNQPQHF
TRBV11-3	TRBJ2-7	CASSLETGYEQYF
TRBV15	TRBJ2-1	CATRRQRSSLEQFF
TRBV2	TRBJ2-7	CASSDDRQKREQYF
TRBV6-1	TRBJ1-4	CASSEAGLATNEKLFF
TRBV6-1	TRBJ2-1	CASSEQGGEQFF
TRBV30	TRBJ1-2	CAWSVHLGYTF
TRBV6-5	TRBJ1-2	CASSYSTGGSYGYTF
TRBV5-1	TRBJ2-5	CASSLAASGSGETQYF
TRBV6-5	TRBJ2-3	CASLGADSDTQYF
TRBV2	TRBJ2-7	CASSEASGTYEQYF
TRBV13	TRBJ1-1	CASSSDRTEAFF
TRBV5-5	TRBJ2-2	CASSLTGGLGELFF
TRBV7-2	TRBJ1-5	CASSLAATGENQPQHF
TRBV7-8	TRBJ1-4	CASSLGRGGEKLFF
TRBV2	TRBJ1-2	CASSQQGNDYGYTF
TRBV5-4	TRBJ1-2	CASSPRGAVNLRGYTF
TRBV11-3	TRBJ2-1	CASSLREQGLNEQFF
TRBV4-3	TRBJ2-7	CASSRLLTYEQYF
TRBV19	TRBJ1-2	CASSIGTNYGYTF
TRBV2	TRBJ1-2	CASSELAGGGYTF
TRBV7-8	TRBJ2-7	CASSPSRLWTYEQYF
TRBV25-1	TRBJ2-4	CASSEYRAEAKNIQYF
TRBV7-6	TRBJ2-6	CASTGGAGANVLTF
TRBV20-1	TRBJ2-3	CSADRADTQYF
TRBV5-1	TRBJ2-3	CASSSGLGETDTQYF
TRBV7-7	TRBJ2-5	CASSLGLARQETQYF
TRBV29-1	TRBJ1-1	CSVENWALNTEAFF
TRBV11-2	TRBJ2-1	CASRGIRGGWNEQFF
TRBV9	TRBJ2-3	CASSVTAGGSTDTQYF
TRBV7-9	TRBJ2-7	CASSPDRFHEQYF
TRBV18	TRBJ2-7	CASSPEGFEQYF